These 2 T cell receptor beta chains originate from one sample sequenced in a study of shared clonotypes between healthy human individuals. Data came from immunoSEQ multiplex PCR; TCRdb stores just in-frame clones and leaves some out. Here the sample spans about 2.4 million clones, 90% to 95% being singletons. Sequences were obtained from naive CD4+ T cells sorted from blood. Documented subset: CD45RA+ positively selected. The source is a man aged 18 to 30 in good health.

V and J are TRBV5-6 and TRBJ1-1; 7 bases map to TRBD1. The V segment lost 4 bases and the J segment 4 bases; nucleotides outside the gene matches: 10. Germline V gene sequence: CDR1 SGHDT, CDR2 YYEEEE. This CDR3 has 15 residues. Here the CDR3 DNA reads TGTGCCAGCAGCATAACAGGGGCCACCTTCACTGAAGCTTTCTTT. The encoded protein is CASSITGATFTEAFF.

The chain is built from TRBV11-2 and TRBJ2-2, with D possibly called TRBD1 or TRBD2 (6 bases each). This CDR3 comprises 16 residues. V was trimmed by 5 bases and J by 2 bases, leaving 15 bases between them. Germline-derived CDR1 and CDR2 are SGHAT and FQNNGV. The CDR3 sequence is CASSRRGAGNTGELFF. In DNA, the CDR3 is TGTGCCAGCAGCCGAAGGGGGGCAGGCAACACCGGGGAGCTGTTTTTT.